Detailed here is one T cell receptor (beta chain). The sample comes from a study of radiotherapy plus CTLA-4 blockade in lung cancer. Chemo-refractory metastatic non-small-cell lung cancer patients underwent focal radiation alongside CTLA-4 blockade with ipilimumab. Per the germline V gene, CDR1 is GTSNPN and CDR2 is SVGIG (reference sequence). This CDR3 has 13 amino acids. V was cut by 2 bases and J by 4 bases, with 9 bases left in between. Assay used: immunoSEQ multiplex PCR; TCRdb lists only in-frame clones, some missing. The table has approximately 67,000 clones, about 83% seen once; the top ten hold 3.5% to 5%.

The chain has TRBV30 and TRBJ1-5; D not certain. The sequencing used peripheral blood, collected from a patient treated with radiotherapy plus ipilimumab. The TCR comes from a human donor with non-small cell lung cancer who had a partial response to radiotherapy plus ipilimumab. The CDR3 loop reads CAWSRTENQPQHF. CDR3 coding DNA: TGTGCCTGGAGTCGTACAGAAAATCAGCCCCAGCATTTT.